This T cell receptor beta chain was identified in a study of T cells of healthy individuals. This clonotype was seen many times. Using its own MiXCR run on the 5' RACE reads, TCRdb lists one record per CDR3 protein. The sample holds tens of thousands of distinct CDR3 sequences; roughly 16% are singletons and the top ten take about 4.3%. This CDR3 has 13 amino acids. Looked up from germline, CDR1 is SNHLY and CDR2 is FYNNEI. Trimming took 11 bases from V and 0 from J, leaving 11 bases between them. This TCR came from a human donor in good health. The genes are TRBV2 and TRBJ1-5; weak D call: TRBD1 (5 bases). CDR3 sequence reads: CASGPYSNQPQHF. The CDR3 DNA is TGTGCCTCGGGGCCTTATAGCAATCAGCCCCAGCATTTT.